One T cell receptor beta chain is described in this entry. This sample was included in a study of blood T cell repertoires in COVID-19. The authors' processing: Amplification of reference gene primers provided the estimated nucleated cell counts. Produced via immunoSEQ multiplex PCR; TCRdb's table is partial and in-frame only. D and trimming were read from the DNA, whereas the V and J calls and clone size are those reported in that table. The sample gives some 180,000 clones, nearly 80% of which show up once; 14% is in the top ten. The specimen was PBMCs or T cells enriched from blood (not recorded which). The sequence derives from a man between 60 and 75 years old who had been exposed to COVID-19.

The CDR3 sequence: CASRGQGAAYYEQYF. The CDR3 bases are TGTGCCAGCAGAGGACAGGGGGCGGCTTACTACGAGCAGTACTTC. This rearrangement joins TRBV28 to TRBJ2-7, with TRBD1 matching over 11 bases. The CDR3 sequence is 15 residues long. The V gene's germline CDR1 is MDHEN and CDR2 SYDVKM. Germline trimming cut 6 bases from V and 3 bases from J; bases unmatched to any gene: 7.